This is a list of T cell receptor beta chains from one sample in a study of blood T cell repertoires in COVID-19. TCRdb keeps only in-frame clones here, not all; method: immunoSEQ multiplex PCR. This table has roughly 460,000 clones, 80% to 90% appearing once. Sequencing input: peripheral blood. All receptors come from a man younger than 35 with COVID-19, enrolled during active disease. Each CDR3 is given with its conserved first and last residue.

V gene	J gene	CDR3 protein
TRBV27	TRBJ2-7	CASSPSSSLEQYF
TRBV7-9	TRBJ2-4	CASSLSTGLAVTKNIQYF
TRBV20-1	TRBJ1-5	CSASGTGFPSYSNQPQHF
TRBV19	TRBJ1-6	CASSIWHYAGNSPLHF
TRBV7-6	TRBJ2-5	CASSLEAGAVKETQYF
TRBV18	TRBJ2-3	CASSTPEGLAGARRTDTQYF
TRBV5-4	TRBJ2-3	CASSFIRQGSADTQYF
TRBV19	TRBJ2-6	CATNDRGGSGANVLTF
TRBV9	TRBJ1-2	CASSSRDRGYFDYGYTF
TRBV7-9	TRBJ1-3	CASSFGQGARGNTIYF
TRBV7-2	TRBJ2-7	CASSFDGTGREQYF
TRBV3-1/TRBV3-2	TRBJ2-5	CASSQDGSGIYQETQYF